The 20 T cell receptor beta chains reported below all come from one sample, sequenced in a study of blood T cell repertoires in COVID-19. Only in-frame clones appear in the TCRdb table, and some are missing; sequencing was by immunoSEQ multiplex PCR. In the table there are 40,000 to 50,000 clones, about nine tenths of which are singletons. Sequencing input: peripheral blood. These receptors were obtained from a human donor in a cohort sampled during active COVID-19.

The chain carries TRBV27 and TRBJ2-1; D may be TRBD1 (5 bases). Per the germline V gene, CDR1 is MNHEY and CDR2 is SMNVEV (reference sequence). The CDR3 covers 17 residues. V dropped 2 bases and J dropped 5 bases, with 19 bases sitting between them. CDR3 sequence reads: CASSLRFGLQGNNEQFF. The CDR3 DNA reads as TGTGCCAGCAGTTTAAGGTTCGGGTTGCAGGGAAACAATGAGCAGTTCTTC.

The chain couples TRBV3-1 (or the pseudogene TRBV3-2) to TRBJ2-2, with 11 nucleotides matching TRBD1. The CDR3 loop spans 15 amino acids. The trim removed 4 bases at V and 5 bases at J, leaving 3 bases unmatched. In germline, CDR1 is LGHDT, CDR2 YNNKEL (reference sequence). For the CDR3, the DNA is TGTGCCAGCAGCCGGACAGGGGGCCGAACCGGGGAGCTGTTTTTT. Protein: CASSRTGGRTGELFF.

This CDR3 reads CASSSEGQGGQPQHF. The CDR3 region has the DNA TGTGCCAGCAGTTCCGAGGGACAGGGAGGTCAGCCCCAGCATTTT. This chain links TRBV7-9 with TRBJ1-5; 9 bases map to TRBD1. The CDR3 extends over 15 amino acids. Germline assignment: CDR1 SEHNR and CDR2 FQNEAQ (reference sequence). V shed 6 bases, J shed 6 bases, and the junction held 9 bases outside the gene matches.

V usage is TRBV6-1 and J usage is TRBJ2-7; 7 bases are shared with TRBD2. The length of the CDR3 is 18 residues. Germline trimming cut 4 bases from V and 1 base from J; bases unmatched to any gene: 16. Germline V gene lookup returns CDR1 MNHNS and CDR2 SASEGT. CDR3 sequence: CASSGGGRDHMGSYEQYF. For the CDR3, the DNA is TGTGCCAGCAGTGGGGGAGGGAGGGACCATATGGGGTCCTACGAGCAGTACTTC.

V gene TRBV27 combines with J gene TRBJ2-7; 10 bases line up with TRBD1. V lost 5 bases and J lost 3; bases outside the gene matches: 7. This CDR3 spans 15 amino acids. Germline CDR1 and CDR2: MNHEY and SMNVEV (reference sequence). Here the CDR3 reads CASSLAGTGVYEQYF. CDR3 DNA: TGTGCCAGCAGTCTCGCCGGGACAGGGGTCTACGAGCAGTACTTC.

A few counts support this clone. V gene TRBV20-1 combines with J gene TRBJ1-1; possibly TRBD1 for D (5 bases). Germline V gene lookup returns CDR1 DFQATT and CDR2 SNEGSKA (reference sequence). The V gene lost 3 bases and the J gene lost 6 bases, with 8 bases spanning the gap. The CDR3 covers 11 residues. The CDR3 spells CSARGLPEAFF. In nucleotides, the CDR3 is TGCAGTGCTAGGGGGCTGCCTGAAGCTTTCTTT.

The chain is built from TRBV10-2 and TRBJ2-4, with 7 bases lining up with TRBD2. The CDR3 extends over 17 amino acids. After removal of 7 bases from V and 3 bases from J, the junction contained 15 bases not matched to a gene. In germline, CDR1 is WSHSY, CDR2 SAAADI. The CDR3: CASNAGWGGLDKNIQYF. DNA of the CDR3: TGCGCCAGCAACGCCGGGTGGGGGGGGTTGGACAAAAACATTCAGTACTTC.

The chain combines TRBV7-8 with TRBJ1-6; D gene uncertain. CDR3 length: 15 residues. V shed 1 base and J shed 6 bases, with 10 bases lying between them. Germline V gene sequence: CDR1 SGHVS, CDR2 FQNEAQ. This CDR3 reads CASSLGGVTNSPLHF. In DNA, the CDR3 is TGTGCCAGCAGCTTAGGGGGAGTTACTAATTCACCCCTCCACTTT. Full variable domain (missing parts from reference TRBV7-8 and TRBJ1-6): GAGVSQSPRYKVAKRGQDVALRCDPISGHVSLFWYQQALGQGPEFLTYFQNEAQLDKSGLPSDRFFAERPEGSVSTLKIQRTQQEDSAVYLCASSLGGVTNSPLHFGNGTRLTVT.

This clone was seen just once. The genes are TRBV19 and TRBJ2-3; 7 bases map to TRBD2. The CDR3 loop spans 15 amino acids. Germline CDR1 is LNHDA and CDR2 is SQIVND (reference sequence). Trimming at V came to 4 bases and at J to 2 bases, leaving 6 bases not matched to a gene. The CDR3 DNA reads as TGTGCCAGTAGTACCACCGGGACTAACACAGATACGCAGTATTTT. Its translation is CASSTTGTNTDTQYF. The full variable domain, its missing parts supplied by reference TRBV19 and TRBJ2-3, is DGGITQSPKYLFRKEGQNVTLSCEQNLNHDAMYWYRQDPGQGLRLIYYSQIVNDFQKGDIAEGYSVSREKKESFPLTVTSAQKNPTAFYLCASSTTGTNTDTQYFGPGTRLTVL.

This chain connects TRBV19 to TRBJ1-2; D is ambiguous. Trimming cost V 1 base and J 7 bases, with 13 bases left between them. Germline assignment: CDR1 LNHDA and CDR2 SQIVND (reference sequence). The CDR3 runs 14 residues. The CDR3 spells CASSIGNIQRGYTF. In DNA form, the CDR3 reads TGTGCCAGTAGTATAGGAAACATTCAACGTGGCTACACCTTC.

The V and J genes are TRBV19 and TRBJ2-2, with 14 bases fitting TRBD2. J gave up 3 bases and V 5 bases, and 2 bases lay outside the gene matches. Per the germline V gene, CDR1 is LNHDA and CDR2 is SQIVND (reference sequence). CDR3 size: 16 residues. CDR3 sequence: CASSRTSGGYTGELFF. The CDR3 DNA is TGTGCCAGTAGTCGGACTAGCGGGGGGTACACCGGGGAGCTGTTTTTT.

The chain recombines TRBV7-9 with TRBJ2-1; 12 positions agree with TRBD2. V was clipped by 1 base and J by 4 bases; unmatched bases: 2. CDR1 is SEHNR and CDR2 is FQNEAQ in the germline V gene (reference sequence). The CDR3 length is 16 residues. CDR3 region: CASSLGTSGAYNEQFF. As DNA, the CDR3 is TGTGCCAGCAGCTTAGGGACTAGCGGGGCTTACAATGAGCAGTTCTTC.

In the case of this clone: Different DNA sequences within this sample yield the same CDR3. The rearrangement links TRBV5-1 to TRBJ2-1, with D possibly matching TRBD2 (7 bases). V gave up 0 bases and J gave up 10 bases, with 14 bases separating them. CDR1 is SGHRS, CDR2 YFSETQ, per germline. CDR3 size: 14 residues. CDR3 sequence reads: CASSLVGGGGEQFF. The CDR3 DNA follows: TGCGCCAGCAGCTTGGTGGGGGGGGGCGGGGAGCAGTTCTTC.

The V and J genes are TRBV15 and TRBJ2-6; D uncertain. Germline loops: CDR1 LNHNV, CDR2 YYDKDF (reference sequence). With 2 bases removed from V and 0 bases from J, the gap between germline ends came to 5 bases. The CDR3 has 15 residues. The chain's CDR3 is CATSRPHSGANVLTF. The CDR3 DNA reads TGTGCCACCAGCAGACCCCACTCTGGGGCCAACGTCCTGACTTTC.

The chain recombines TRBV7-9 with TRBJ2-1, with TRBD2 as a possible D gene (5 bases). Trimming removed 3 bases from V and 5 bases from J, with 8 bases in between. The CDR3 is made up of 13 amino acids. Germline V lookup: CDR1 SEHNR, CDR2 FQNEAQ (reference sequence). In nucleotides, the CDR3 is TGTGCCAGCAGCTTCACCGGGGACAATGAGCAGTTCTTC. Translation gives CASSFTGDNEQFF.

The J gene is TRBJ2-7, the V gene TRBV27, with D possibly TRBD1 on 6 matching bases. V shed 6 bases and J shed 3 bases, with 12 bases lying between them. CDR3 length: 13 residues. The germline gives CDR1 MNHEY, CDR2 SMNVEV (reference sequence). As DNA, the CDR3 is TGTGCCAGCAGGCGGACAGAATTCTACGAGCAGTACTTC. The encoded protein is CASRRTEFYEQYF.

Here the CDR3 DNA reads TGCAGCGACCACGGACAGGGGGGAGTTAATGGCTACACCTTC. It specifies CSDHGQGGVNGYTF. The J gene is TRBJ1-2, the V gene TRBV29-1; TRBD1 aligns across 10 bases. CDR1 and CDR2 (germline): SQVTM, ANQGSEA. J lost 6 bases, V lost 7 bases, and 11 bases had no gene match. The CDR3 is 14 amino acids. The whole variable domain, remainder taken from reference TRBV29-1 and TRBJ1-2, is SAVISQKPSRDICQRGTSLTIQCQVDSQVTMMFWYRQQPGQSLTLIATANQGSEATYESGFVIDKFPISRPNLTFSTLTVSNMSPEDSSIYLCSDHGQGGVNGYTFGSGTRLTVV.

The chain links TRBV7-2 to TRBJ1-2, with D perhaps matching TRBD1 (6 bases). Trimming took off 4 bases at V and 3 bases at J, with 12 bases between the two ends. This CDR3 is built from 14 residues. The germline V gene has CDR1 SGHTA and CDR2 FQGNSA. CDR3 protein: CASSSDRTDYGYTF. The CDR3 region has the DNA TGTGCCAGCAGCTCTGACAGGACGGACTATGGCTACACCTTC.

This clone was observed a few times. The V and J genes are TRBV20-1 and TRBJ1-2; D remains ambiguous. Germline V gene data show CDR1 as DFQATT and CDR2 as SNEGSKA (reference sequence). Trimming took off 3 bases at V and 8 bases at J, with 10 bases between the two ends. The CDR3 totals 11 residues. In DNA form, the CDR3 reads TGCAGTGCTAGGGTGCGGGGAGGCTACACCTTC. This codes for CSARVRGGYTF.

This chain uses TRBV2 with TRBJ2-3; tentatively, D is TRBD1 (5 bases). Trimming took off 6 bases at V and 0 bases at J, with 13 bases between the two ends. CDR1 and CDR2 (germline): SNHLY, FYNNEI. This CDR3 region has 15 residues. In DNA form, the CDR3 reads TGTGCCAGCAGCGTAGGGGCTTCTAGCACAGATACGCAGTATTTT. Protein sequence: CASSVGASSTDTQYF.